This T cell receptor beta chain originates from a study of blood T cell repertoires in COVID-19. Study summary: Sites in the United States, Italy and Spain provided acute and convalescent COVID-19 samples.

This table comes from immunoSEQ multiplex PCR, and its TCRdb copy is limited to in-frame clones, with some not included. This table holds 100,000 to 150,000 clones, 60% to 80% found once. This CDR3 has 19 residues. Trimming cost V 1 base and J 4 bases, with 20 bases left between them. CDR1 and CDR2 from the germline V gene are MNHEY and SMNVEV (reference sequence). This clonotype was sampled from a woman aged 65 to 85 with acute or convalescent COVID-19. This chain connects TRBV27 to TRBJ1-6, with a possible D match to TRBD1 (6 bases). Sequenced input: peripheral blood. The CDR3 region is CASSLYLRGAQGYNSPLHF. CDR3 in DNA: TGTGCCAGCAGTTTATATTTACGGGGGGCGCAGGGGTATAATTCACCCCTCCACTTT.